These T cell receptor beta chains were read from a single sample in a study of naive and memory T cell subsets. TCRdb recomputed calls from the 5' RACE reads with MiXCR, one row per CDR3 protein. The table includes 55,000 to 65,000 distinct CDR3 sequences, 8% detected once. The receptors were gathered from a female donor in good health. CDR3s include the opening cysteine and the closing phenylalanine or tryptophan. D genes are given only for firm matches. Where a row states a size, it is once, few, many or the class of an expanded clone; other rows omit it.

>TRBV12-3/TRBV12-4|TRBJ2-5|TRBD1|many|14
TGTGCCAGCAGTTTCCGACAGGGACGAGAGACCCAGTACTTC
CASSFRQGRETQYF
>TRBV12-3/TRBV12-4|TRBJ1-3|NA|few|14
TGTGCCAGCACCCCCGTCTCCTCTGGAAACACCATATATTTT
CASTPVSSGNTIYF
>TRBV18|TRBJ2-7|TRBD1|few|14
TGTGCCAGCTCACCACCGGGACAGGGCGGCGAGCAGTACTTC
CASSPPGQGGEQYF
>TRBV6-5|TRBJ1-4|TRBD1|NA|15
TGTGCCAGCAGTTATAACGGACAGGAGTCGTGGAAACTGTTTTTT
CASSYNGQESWKLFF
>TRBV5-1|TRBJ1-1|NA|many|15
TGCGCCAGCAGCTTGAGTGTGGGTCTGGGGACTGAAGCTTTCTTT
CASSLSVGLGTEAFF
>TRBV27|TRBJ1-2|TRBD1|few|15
TGTGCCAGCAGTCTCAGGGACAGGGGGCGTGCCGGCTACACCTTC
CASSLRDRGRAGYTF
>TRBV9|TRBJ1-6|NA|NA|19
TGTGCCAGCAGCGGACGACCCAGGGGAGTCGACTCCTATAATTCACCCCTCCACTTT
CASSGRPRGVDSYNSPLHF
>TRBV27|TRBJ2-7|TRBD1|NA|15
TGTGCCAGCAGTTTAAGGGGGACAGCTCACAACGAGCAGTACTTC
CASSLRGTAHNEQYF
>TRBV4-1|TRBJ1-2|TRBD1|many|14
TGCGCCAGCAGCCAAGCAGGGGGCTCCTATGGCTACACCTTC
CASSQAGGSYGYTF
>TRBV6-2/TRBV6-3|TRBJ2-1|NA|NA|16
TGTGCCAGCAGTCCATTTACGCCCACCGGGGTTAAGGAGCAGTTCTTC
CASSPFTPTGVKEQFF
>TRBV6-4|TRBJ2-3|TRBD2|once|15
TGTGCCAGCAGTGCTAGCGGGGATCCCAGAGATACGCAGTATTTT
CASSASGDPRDTQYF
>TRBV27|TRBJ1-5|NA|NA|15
TGTGCCAGCAGTTTATCGGGCGTCGGCAATCAGCCCCAGCATTTT
CASSLSGVGNQPQHF
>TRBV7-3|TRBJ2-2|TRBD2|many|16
TGTGCCAGCAGCCCCCAGGTTGCGGGAGGTATCGGGGAGCTGTTTTTT
CASSPQVAGGIGELFF
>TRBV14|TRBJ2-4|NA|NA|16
TGTGCCAGCAGCCAAGAGTCGCCGGGAGCCAAAAACATTCAGTACTTC
CASSQESPGAKNIQYF
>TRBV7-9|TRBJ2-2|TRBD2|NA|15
TGTGCCAGCACCGGACTAGCGGGGAGGCCCGGGGAGCTGTTTTTT
CASTGLAGRPGELFF
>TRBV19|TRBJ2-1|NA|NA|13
TGTGCCAGTAGTATTCGTGGGGGTGGTGAGCAGTTCTTC
CASSIRGGGEQFF
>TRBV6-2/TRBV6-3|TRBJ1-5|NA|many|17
TGTGCCAGCAGTTACCCCAAGGATTATAATAGCAATCAGCCCCAGCATTTT
CASSYPKDYNSNQPQHF
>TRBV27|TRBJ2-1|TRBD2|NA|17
TGTGCCAGCAGAAATATAGTATTGGCGGGGGGGCCCAATGAGCAGTTCTTC
CASRNIVLAGGPNEQFF
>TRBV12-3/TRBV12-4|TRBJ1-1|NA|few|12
TGTGCCAGCAGTTTTGAGCACTCCGAAGCTTTCTTT
CASSFEHSEAFF
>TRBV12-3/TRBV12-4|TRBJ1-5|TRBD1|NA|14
TGTGCCGGCAGTGACAGACAGGGTGAACAGCCCCAGAATTTT
CAGSDRQGEQPQNF
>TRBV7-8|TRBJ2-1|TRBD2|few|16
TGTGCCAGCAGCTTAGCGTTAGCGGGGGTTTCCAATGAGCAGTTCTTC
CASSLALAGVSNEQFF
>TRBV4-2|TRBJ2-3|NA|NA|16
TGTGCCAGCAGCCAAGATTTAGCGAGGGCCACAGATACGCAGTATTTT
CASSQDLARATDTQYF
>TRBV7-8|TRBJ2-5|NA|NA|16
TGTGCCAGCAGCTTATCGGAGGGATTGGGCCAAGAGACCCAGTACTTC
CASSLSEGLGQETQYF
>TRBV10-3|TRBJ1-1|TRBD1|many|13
TGTGCCATCAGTGACAGGGGGCGAACTGAAGCTTTCTTT
CAISDRGRTEAFF
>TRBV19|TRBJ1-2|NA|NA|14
TGTGCCAGTAAACGGGACAATCGTAACTATGGCTACACCTTC
CASKRDNRNYGYTF
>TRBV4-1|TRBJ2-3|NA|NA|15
TGCGCCAGCAGCCAAGGAAACGGACTAACAGATACGCAGTATTTT
CASSQGNGLTDTQYF
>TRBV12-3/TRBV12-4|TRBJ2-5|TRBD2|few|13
TGTGCCAGCAGTATAGCGGGAGGGGAGACCCAGTACTTC
CASSIAGGETQYF
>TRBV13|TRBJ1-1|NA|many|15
TGTGCCAGCAGCCCTACACAGCGACGGAACACTGAAGCTTTCTTT
CASSPTQRRNTEAFF
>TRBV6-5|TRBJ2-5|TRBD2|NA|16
TGTGCCAGCAGTTCCCGAGCGACTAGCGGGGTTTGGACCCAGTACTTC
CASSSRATSGVWTQYF
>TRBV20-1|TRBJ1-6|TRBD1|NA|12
TGCAGTGCTACAGGGGGCAGTTCACCCCTCCACTTT
CSATGGSSPLHF
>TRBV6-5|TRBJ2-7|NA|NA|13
TGTGCCAGCAGTTACAAGGGTAACTACGAGCAGTACTTC
CASSYKGNYEQYF
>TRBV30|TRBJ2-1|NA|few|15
TGTGCCTGGGCCGACGGACTCAGCTCCTACAATGAGCAGTTCTTC
CAWADGLSSYNEQFF
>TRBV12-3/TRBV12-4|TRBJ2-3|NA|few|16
TGTGCCAGCAGTTTAGTTGGACTGGCTGCGCCAGATACGCAGTATTTT
CASSLVGLAAPDTQYF
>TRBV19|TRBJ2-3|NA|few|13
TGTGCCAGTGGACAGATGAGCACAGATACGCAGTATTTT
CASGQMSTDTQYF
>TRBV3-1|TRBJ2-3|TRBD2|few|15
TGTGCCAGCAGCCGGACTAGCGGCCTAGAATCTACGCAGTATTTT
CASSRTSGLESTQYF
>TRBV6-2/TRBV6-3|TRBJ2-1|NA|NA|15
TGTGCCAGCAAGGTAACAGGGTTGGGATACAATGAGCAGTTCTTC
CASKVTGLGYNEQFF
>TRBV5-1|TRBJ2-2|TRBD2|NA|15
TGCGCCAGCAGCTTCAGCGGGGGGGCCACCGGGGAGCTGTTTTTT
CASSFSGGATGELFF
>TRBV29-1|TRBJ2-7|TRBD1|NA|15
TGCAGCGTTGAAGAGGGGACAGGGCGATCCTACGAGCAGTACTTC
CSVEEGTGRSYEQYF
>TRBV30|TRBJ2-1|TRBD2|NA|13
TGTGCCTTGGGACTAGCGGGGAACAATGAGCAGTTCTTC
CALGLAGNNEQFF
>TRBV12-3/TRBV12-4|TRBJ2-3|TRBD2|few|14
TGTGCCAGCAGGGGGACTAGCGGGAGAGATACGCAGTATTTT
CASRGTSGRDTQYF
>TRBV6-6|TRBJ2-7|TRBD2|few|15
TGTGCCAGCAGTAAACTAGCGGGGGACTCCTACGAGCAGTACTTC
CASSKLAGDSYEQYF